Shown below are 22 T cell receptor beta chains from a single sample sequenced in a study of CD4 T cells in relation to SARS-CoV-2 and coronaviruses. Profiled with immunoSEQ multiplex PCR; TCRdb holds only in-frame clones, not every one. This sample has 36,000 or so clones, with 77% found just once. The antigens of these receptors remain unknown. Sequencing used memory CD4+ T cells from PBMCs, cultured in vitro. Receptors originate from an adult with COVID-19.

The V and J genes are TRBV28 and TRBJ1-1; D is possibly TRBD1 (6 bases). The germline V gene has CDR1 MDHEN and CDR2 SYDVKM. This CDR3 has 14 amino acids. Between the trimmed V and J ends, which lost 1 base and 3 bases, there was a span of 9 bases. The CDR3 DNA reads TGTGCCAGCAGTTTATTAGGGGGGTACACTGAAGCTTTCTTT. Protein product: CASSLLGGYTEAFF. Full variable domain (remainder filled in from reference TRBV28 and TRBJ1-1): DVKVTQSSRYLVKRTGEKVFLECVQDMDHENMFWYRQDPGLGLRLIYFSYDVKMKEKGDIPEGYSVSREKKERFSLILESASTNQTSMYLCASSLLGGYTEAFFGQGTRLTVV.

The chain couples TRBV27 to TRBJ1-1; 10 nucleotides align to TRBD1. The germline CDR1 and CDR2 sequences are MNHEY and SMNVEV (reference sequence). CDR3 length: 15 residues. Trimming cost V 2 bases and J 5 bases; bases outside gene matches: 5. The CDR3, as DNA: TGTGCCAGCAGTTTAATGACAGGGGGCTTGACTGAAGCTTTCTTT. It encodes CASSLMTGGLTEAFF.

This chain joins TRBV2 and TRBJ2-1; TRBD1 aligns across 8 bases. The germline V gene has CDR1 SNHLY and CDR2 FYNNEI. The CDR3 is 14 amino acids. J lost 8 bases, V lost 4 bases, and 7 bases had no gene match. As DNA, the CDR3 is TGTGCCAGCAGTGTGGTCAGGGGGCGGGATGAGCAGTTCTTC. This sequence encodes CASSVVRGRDEQFF.

In DNA form, the CDR3 reads TGTGCCAGCAGCTCTACCGGGACTTATAATTCACCCCTCCACTTT. It translates to CASSSTGTYNSPLHF. The chain is built from TRBV7-9 and TRBJ1-6; D is perhaps TRBD1 (5 bases). Looked up from germline, CDR1 is SEHNR and CDR2 is FQNEAQ (reference sequence). Deletions cut 4 bases from V and 4 bases from J, with 11 bases between. The CDR3 is 15 amino acids.

This chain connects TRBV5-1 to TRBJ1-2; D might be TRBD1 (5 bases). The CDR3 totals 13 residues. Germline assignment: CDR1 SGHRS and CDR2 YFSETQ. Trimming took 4 bases from V and 4 from J, leaving 11 bases between them. Here the CDR3 DNA reads TGCGCCAGCAGCCCGGAGGGACGCTATGGCTACACCTTC. Encoded protein: CASSPEGRYGYTF.

The table lists this clone with a few counts. The chain uses TRBV4-2 and TRBJ2-4; the match to TRBD2 covers 13 bases. The V and J ends lost 0 bases and 7 bases, in that order; junction bases with no gene match: 21. Germline values: CDR1 LGHNA, CDR2 YNFKEQ. The CDR3 loop spans 22 amino acids. This CDR3 reads CASSQDQYSVALAGGFGNIQYF. The CDR3 coding sequence is TGTGCCAGCAGCCAAGATCAGTATAGTGTGGCACTAGCGGGGGGGTTCGGGAACATTCAGTACTTC.

V and J are TRBV29-1 and TRBJ2-3; D is undetermined. Trimming removed 4 bases at V and 0 bases at J, with 11 bases between. CDR1 is SQVTM, CDR2 ANQGSEA, per germline. The CDR3 has 14 residues. For the CDR3, the DNA is TGCAGCGTTGGAATCATAACTAGCACAGATACGCAGTATTTT. Translated, it gives CSVGIITSTDTQYF.

The chain employs TRBV5-1 and TRBJ2-3, with D possibly being TRBD2 (6 bases). In germline, CDR1 is SGHRS, CDR2 YFSETQ. CDR3 size: 15 residues. The ends were cut back, 1 base at V and 3 bases at J, with 12 bases in the middle. CDR3 DNA sequence: TGCGCCAGCAGCTTGCCCCGGAGGGATACAGATACGCAGTATTTT. The encoded protein is CASSLPRRDTDTQYF.

The rearrangement uses TRBV7-9 and TRBJ2-5; a possible D gene is TRBD2 (7 bases). V shed 4 bases and J shed 3 bases, with 12 bases lying between them. This CDR3 spans 14 amino acids. Germline lookup yields CDR1 SEHNR and CDR2 FQNEAQ (reference sequence). This CDR3 reads CASSWGLAEETQYF. DNA for the CDR3: TGTGCCAGCAGCTGGGGGCTAGCGGAAGAGACCCAGTACTTC.

The CDR3 bases are TGCAGCGTTGTTGTCAACCAAGAGACCCAGTACTTC. Protein product: CSVVVNQETQYF. The rearrangement links TRBV29-1 to TRBJ2-5; D gene ambiguous. Between the trimmed V and J ends, which lost 4 bases and 0 bases, there was a span of 6 bases. The CDR3 is 12 residues long. Germline values: CDR1 SQVTM, CDR2 ANQGSEA.

The V gene is TRBV20-1, the J gene TRBJ2-5; 8 bases are a match to TRBD1. With 3 bases clipped from V and 1 base from J, the junction kept 4 bases outside the gene matches. Germline lookup yields CDR1 DFQATT and CDR2 SNEGSKA (reference sequence). The CDR3 runs 14 residues. The CDR3 region has the DNA TGCAGTGCTAGTCAGGGGGCGCCCCAAGAGACCCAGTACTTC. This gives the protein CSASQGAPQETQYF.

The gene calls are TRBV5-4 and TRBJ2-1, with D unclear. The CDR3 extends over 17 amino acids. Germline assignment: CDR1 SGHNT and CDR2 YYREEE (reference sequence). V lost 4 bases, J lost 6 bases, and 23 bases lay in between. The CDR3 DNA reads TGTGCCAGCAGCCCGGGCGGTGGGGTACGAACGGGCAATGAGCAGTTCTTC. This encodes CASSPGGGVRTGNEQFF.

This clone has a single count. The chain is built from TRBV29-1 and TRBJ2-3; TRBD2 matches at 14 bases. Germline lookup yields CDR1 SQVTM and CDR2 ANQGSEA. The CDR3 loop spans 15 amino acids. The ends lost 7 bases at V and 2 bases at J; junction bases unmatched: 5. Here the CDR3 DNA reads TGCAGCGCCGGACTAGCGGGAGGATACACAGATACGCAGTATTTT. Translated, it gives CSAGLAGGYTDTQYF.

As concerns this clone: Other DNA sequences of this sample code for an identical CDR3. The V call is TRBV4-1, the J call TRBJ2-1; D is perhaps TRBD2 (5 bases). This CDR3 contains 15 residues. CDR1 and CDR2 from the germline V gene are MGHRA and YSYEKL. The germline V and J ends were trimmed by 3 bases and 6 bases, with 15 bases remaining between them. The CDR3 bases are TGCGCCAGCAGCCAGGGCCAGCGGACTTCCAATGAGCAGTTCTTC. It is translated as CASSQGQRTSNEQFF.

This clone was counted a few times. The chain joins TRBV6-6 to TRBJ2-1; a possible D gene is TRBD2 (6 bases). V shed 7 bases and J shed 0 bases, with 16 bases lying between them. This CDR3 is built from 16 residues. Germline V gene sequence: CDR1 MNHNY, CDR2 SVGAGI (reference sequence). The CDR3 loop is CASTRNSGSSYNEQFF. For the CDR3, the DNA is TGTGCCAGCACCCGGAATAGCGGAAGCTCCTACAATGAGCAGTTCTTC.

This rearrangement joins TRBV4-2 to TRBJ2-7; possible D gene TRBD2, 6 bases. The V gene's germline CDR1 is LGHNA and CDR2 YNFKEQ. Trimming pared 0 bases from V and 2 bases from J, leaving 11 bases between. The CDR3 extends over 15 amino acids. CDR3 DNA sequence: TGTGCCAGCAGCCAAGATCCCCTAGCGACCTACGAGCAGTACTTC. Protein: CASSQDPLATYEQYF.

V gene TRBV2 combines with J gene TRBJ2-1, with D unresolved. The CDR3 consists of 14 residues. CDR1 is SNHLY and CDR2 is FYNNEI in the germline V gene. Trimming shortened V by 4 bases and J by 7 bases, and 14 bases separated the two germline ends. The CDR3 DNA sequence: TGTGCCAGCAGTGGACCCGCCCGGCGGAATGAGCAGTTCTTC. Protein sequence: CASSGPARRNEQFF.

The chain recombines TRBV27 with TRBJ1-6; D gene ambiguous. Trimming left V 6 bases short and J 9 bases short, with 12 bases between. Germline lookup yields CDR1 MNHEY and CDR2 SMNVEV (reference sequence). The CDR3 totals 13 residues. The CDR3, as DNA: TGTGCCAGCAGATGGGAGGTGGGTTCACCCCTCCACTTT. It specifies CASRWEVGSPLHF.

The V gene is TRBV5-1, the J gene TRBJ1-6; TRBD1 agrees at 7 bases. The length of the CDR3 is 15 residues. The junction had 11 bases not matched to a gene; V was cut back by 7 bases and J by 7 bases. Germline V gives CDR1 SGHRS, CDR2 YFSETQ. For the CDR3, the DNA is TGCGCCAGCGCTTCTCGGACAGGCGGGAATTCACCCCTCCACTTT. This codes for CASASRTGGNSPLHF.

Here the CDR3 DNA reads TGTGCCAGCAGTTTTGCCCGGGGGAGCGGGAGGGCCTACGAGCAGTACTTC. Amino acid sequence: CASSFARGSGRAYEQYF. The chain links TRBV27 to TRBJ2-7; TRBD2 matches at 10 bases. V was pared by 3 bases and J by 2 bases, with 10 bases of the junction left unmatched. This CDR3 has 17 residues. Germline V lookup: CDR1 MNHEY, CDR2 SMNVEV (reference sequence).

CDR3 DNA sequence: TGCAGCGTTGAAGACAGGGGTTCTAGCACAGATACGCAGTATTTT. Translation: CSVEDRGSSTDTQYF. The rearrangement joins TRBV29-1 to TRBJ2-3, with D possibly matching TRBD1 (6 bases). The CDR3 length is 15 residues. V lost 0 bases to trimming and J lost 0 bases, with 10 bases between them. In germline, CDR1 is SQVTM, CDR2 ANQGSEA.

The CDR3 region is CASDKGALNIQYF. Written as DNA, the CDR3 is TGTGCTAGTGACAAGGGGGCTCTAAACATTCAGTACTTC. This rearrangement joins TRBV5-8 to TRBJ2-4, with 7 bases aligning to TRBD1. CDR3 length: 13 amino acids. CDR1 SGHTS and CDR2 YDEGEE come from the germline V gene.